The 21 T cell receptor beta chains given below trace back to one sample, sequenced in a study of metastatic and nonmetastatic thyroid tumors (dated by TCRdb to about 2020). No patient had received any treatment before thyroid surgery. The library was made by PCR. The sequencer listed for this sample is Illumina HiSeq 4000. The public reads were run again by TCRdb, first through fastp at Q25 and then through MiXCR, and only productive beta chains were kept. This sample is represented by roughly 14,000 clones; 3.5% to 4.5% of them were singletons. The ten most abundant clones make up 20% to 25% of the sample. Source material: tumor tissue. The receptors stem from a female donor with papillary thyroid cancer or a benign thyroid nodule (not recorded which). Some clones in this sample may be carry-over from other donors' samples.

The chain links TRBV28 to TRBJ1-4; TRBD1 agrees at 9 bases. The trim removed 3 bases at V and 7 bases at J, leaving 3 bases unmatched. Germline lookup yields CDR1 MDHEN and CDR2 SYDVKM. This CDR3 spans 14 amino acids. CDR3 sequence reads: CASSLGTGSEKLFF. For the CDR3, the DNA is TGTGCCAGCAGTTTGGGGACAGGGAGTGAAAAACTGTTTTTT.

By proportion, this clone is medium-sized. This chain links TRBV11-3 with TRBJ1-3, with D uncertain. CDR3 length equals 12 residues. Trimming took 4 bases from V and 0 from J, leaving 1 base between them. Germline loops: CDR1 SGHNT, CDR2 YENEEA. The CDR3 sequence: CASSYSGNTIYF. DNA for the CDR3: TGTGCCAGCAGCTACTCTGGAAACACCATATATTTT. Variable domain in full (rest from reference TRBV11-3 and TRBJ1-3): EAGVVQSPRYKIIEKKQPVAFWCNPISGHNTLYWYLQNLGQGPELLIRYENEEAVDDSQLPKDRFSAERLKGVDSTLKIQPAELGDSAVYLCASSYSGNTIYFGEGSWLTVV.

V is TRBV7-3 and J is TRBJ2-1; TRBD2 might be the D (6 bases). Germline assignment: CDR1 SGHTA and CDR2 FQGTGA. The CDR3 runs 13 residues. Trimming took off 5 bases at V and 8 bases at J, with 13 bases between the two ends. Here the CDR3 DNA reads TGTGCCAGCAGCACCCCGGGAGCTCATGAGCAGTTCTTC. Its translation is CASSTPGAHEQFF.

The J gene is TRBJ1-4, the V gene TRBV5-1; 9 bases agree with TRBD1. This CDR3 contains 14 residues. J lost 7 bases, V lost 3 bases, and 4 bases had no gene match. Per the germline V gene, CDR1 is SGHRS and CDR2 is YFSETQ. The CDR3 DNA sequence: TGCGCCAGCAGCTCGGGACAGGGTAGTGAAAAACTGTTTTTT. As protein: CASSSGQGSEKLFF.

The chain has TRBV5-1 and TRBJ2-7, with D possibly matching TRBD2 (5 bases). Trimming removed 4 bases at V and 4 bases at J, with 12 bases between. There are 13 residues in the CDR3. Germline V gene lookup returns CDR1 SGHRS and CDR2 YFSETQ. The CDR3 region has the DNA TGCGCCAGCAGCCGAGACCGGGAATACGAGCAGTACTTC. Protein: CASSRDREYEQYF. The full variable domain, with the rest looked up from reference TRBV5-1 and TRBJ2-7, is KAGVTQTPRYLIKTRGQQVTLSCSPISGHRSVSWYQQTPGQGLQFLFEYFSETQRNKGNFPGRFSGRQFSNSRSEMNVSTLELGDSALYLCASSRDREYEQYFGPGTRLTVT.

In this sample, this clone turned up a few times. The chain uses TRBV9 and TRBJ2-1; the D gene could be TRBD1 or TRBD2 (5 bases each). The germline V gene encodes CDR1 SGDLS and CDR2 YYNGEE. V gave up 0 bases and J gave up 3 bases, with 19 bases separating them. The CDR3 has 18 amino acids. The CDR3 loop reads CASSVVPLGESYYNEQFF. In DNA, the CDR3 is TGTGCCAGCAGCGTAGTGCCCTTGGGGGAGAGCTACTACAATGAGCAGTTCTTC.

This clone turned up a few times. The V call is TRBV19, the J call TRBJ2-7; 8 nucleotides line up with TRBD1. The CDR3 extends over 13 amino acids. Germline CDR1 LNHDA, CDR2 SQIVND (reference sequence). V dropped 3 bases and J dropped 6; count of bases not matched to a gene: 4. CDR3 loop: CASSIRGRGEQYF. In DNA form, the CDR3 reads TGTGCCAGTAGTATCAGGGGGCGGGGCGAGCAGTACTTC. The complete variable domain, with remaining parts taken from reference TRBV19 and TRBJ2-7, reads DGGITQSPKYLFRKEGQNVTLSCEQNLNHDAMYWYRQDPGQGLRLIYYSQIVNDFQKGDIAEGYSVSREKKESFPLTVTSAQKNPTAFYLCASSIRGRGEQYFGPGTRLTVT.

By share of the sample, this clone is large. The chain has TRBV28 and TRBJ2-7; 13 bases map to TRBD2. J lost 0 bases, V lost 4 bases, and 0 bases had no gene match. The CDR3 runs 15 residues. The germline V gene has CDR1 MDHEN and CDR2 SYDVKM. The CDR3 region is CASSWTSGSSYEQYF. As DNA, the CDR3 is TGTGCCAGCAGTTGGACTAGCGGGAGCTCCTACGAGCAGTACTTC.

This rearrangement joins TRBV5-1 to TRBJ2-5; tentative D call: TRBD1 (5 bases). V was pared by 0 bases and J by 3 bases, with 6 bases between. CDR1 is SGHRS and CDR2 is YFSETQ in the germline V gene. The CDR3 contains 13 residues. The CDR3 nucleotides read TGCGCCAGCAGCTTGGCGACAGAAGAGACCCAGTACTTC. Protein: CASSLATEETQYF.

This sequence joins TRBV28 and TRBJ1-2; TRBD1 is a possible D gene (6 bases). The CDR3 covers 13 residues. V lost 8 bases to trimming and J lost 4 bases, with 14 bases between them. Germline CDR1 reads MDHEN; CDR2 reads SYDVKM. CDR3 amino acids: CASVDGQSYGYTF. CDR3 bases: TGTGCCAGCGTTGACGGACAGTCCTATGGCTACACCTTC.

This CDR3 is CASKGWGTNEKLFF. The CDR3 nucleotides are TGCGCCAGCAAGGGCTGGGGAACTAATGAAAAACTGTTTTTT. This chain joins TRBV5-1 and TRBJ1-4; the D is unclear. The CDR3 contains 14 residues. V was cut by 6 bases and J by 1 base, with 10 bases left in between. Germline lookup yields CDR1 SGHRS and CDR2 YFSETQ. Supplemented by reference TRBV5-1 and TRBJ1-4, the full variable domain reads KAGVTQTPRYLIKTRGQQVTLSCSPISGHRSVSWYQQTPGQGLQFLFEYFSETQRNKGNFPGRFSGRQFSNSRSEMNVSTLELGDSALYLCASKGWGTNEKLFFGSGTQLSVL.

This clone was counted only a few times. The chain joins TRBV6-1 to TRBJ1-2; possible D gene TRBD1, 5 bases. Germline-derived CDR1 and CDR2 are MNHNS and SASEGT. This CDR3 comprises 16 residues. V lost 7 bases to trimming and J lost 1 base, with 19 bases between them. The CDR3 coding sequence is TGTGCCAGCACCCCAAGCGGGACTCGGGTTAACTATGGCTACACCTTC. Translated, it gives CASTPSGTRVNYGYTF.

In its sample, this clone ranks as medium-sized. The chain is built from TRBV10-1 and TRBJ2-7, with unresolved D. CDR3 size: 12 residues. The V gene lost 4 bases and the J gene lost 6 bases, with 10 bases spanning the gap. Germline V lookup: CDR1 WNHNN, CDR2 SYGVQD (reference sequence). The CDR3 DNA follows: TGCGCCAGCAGTGGTAGGTTTTCCGAGCAGTACTTC. It translates to CASSGRFSEQYF.

This clone occurred a few times. The chain links TRBV6-1 to TRBJ1-3; D unresolved. CDR3 length: 16 amino acids. V was shortened by 6 bases and J by 4 bases, with 19 bases between the two germline ends. Germline V gene lookup returns CDR1 MNHNS and CDR2 SASEGT. The CDR3 nucleotides read TGTGCCAGCAGCGGCTGGGAAGTAGTGGCAGGAAACACCATATATTTT. Its translation: CASSGWEVVAGNTIYF.

V is TRBV6-5 and J is TRBJ2-2, with 8 bases lining up with TRBD1. The J segment lost 3 bases and the V segment lost 2 bases, leaving 2 bases of the junction unmatched. The CDR3 has 15 amino acids. The germline V gene has CDR1 MNHEY and CDR2 SVGAGI. The CDR3 DNA reads TGTGCCAGCAGTTACGGGACAGGTGACACCGGGGAGCTGTTTTTT. Translating gives CASSYGTGDTGELFF.

This clone has only a few counts. J is TRBJ1-4 and V is TRBV5-1; tentative D call: TRBD1 (6 bases). The CDR3 length is 13 residues. V gave up 1 base and J gave up 5 bases, with 6 bases separating them. Germline V lookup: CDR1 SGHRS, CDR2 YFSETQ. CDR3 protein: CASSLTGNEKLFF. In DNA, the CDR3 is TGCGCCAGCAGCTTGACAGGGAATGAAAAACTGTTTTTT.

This clone was recorded a few times. The chain recombines TRBV2 with TRBJ1-6, with D unresolved. V was cut by 6 bases and J by 9 bases, with 12 bases left in between. Germline CDR1 is SNHLY and CDR2 is FYNNEI. The CDR3 runs 13 residues. CDR3 DNA sequence: TGTGCCAGCAGGGCGGATGGCAGTTCACCCCTCCACTTT. It is translated as CASRADGSSPLHF.

This clone counts as large. V usage is TRBV19 and J usage is TRBJ2-7; tentatively, D is TRBD2 (6 bases). Germline values: CDR1 LNHDA, CDR2 SQIVND (reference sequence). V was trimmed by 7 bases and J by 4 bases, leaving 17 bases between them. This CDR3 has 14 amino acids. As DNA, the CDR3 is TGTGCCAGTACTGCTCGGGGGAATCAGTACGAGCAGTACTTC. It encodes CASTARGNQYEQYF.

The V call is TRBV19, the J call TRBJ1-2; TRBD1 agrees at 8 bases. In germline, CDR1 is LNHDA, CDR2 SQIVND (reference sequence). The CDR3 runs 15 residues. CDR3 residues: CSKNGQGGGNYGYTF. DNA for the CDR3: TGTTCAAAAAACGGACAGGGCGGGGGGAACTATGGCTACACCTTC.

The rearrangement uses TRBV7-2 and TRBJ2-6; 10 nucleotides match TRBD1. Trimming cost V 2 bases and J 2 bases; bases outside gene matches: 3. This CDR3 region has 17 residues. Germline CDR1 SGHTA, CDR2 FQGNSA. The CDR3 is CASSLRGTGAGANVLTF. The CDR3 DNA reads as TGTGCCAGCAGCTTAAGGGGGACAGGGGCTGGGGCCAACGTCCTGACTTTC.

Many counts were recorded for this clone. This may arise from a read error, as a much more abundant clone is one base away. The chain's CDR3 is CAGSPTGITSNQPQHF. CDR3 in DNA: TGTGCCGGTAGCCCGACAGGTATCACGTCCAATCAGCCCCAGCATTTT. The gene calls are TRBV19 and TRBJ1-5, with a weak D call TRBD1 (6 bases). Germline V lookup: CDR1 LNHDA, CDR2 SQIVND (reference sequence). This CDR3 spans 16 amino acids.